The rows below give T cell receptor beta chains drawn from one sample of a study of blood T cell repertoires in COVID-19. The assay was immunoSEQ multiplex PCR, and TCRdb's table has in-frame clones only and misses some. The sample lists approximately 54,000 clones; 80% to 90% were seen once. What was sequenced was peripheral blood. The receptors shown here come from a man aged 50 to 59 with acute or convalescent COVID-19. The CDR3 runs from the conserved cysteine through the conserved F or W. The D gene is left open where the match is weak. A row's size may be missing; if present it is once, few, many or a size class.

V	size	J	D	DNA	CDR3
TRBV19	.	TRBJ2-7	.	TGTGCCAGCGGATCGACACGCTCCTACGAGCAGTACTTC	CASGSTRSYEQYF
TRBV18	.	TRBJ2-7	TRBD1	TGTGCCAGCTCACGAGGGACAGGCTCCTACGAGCAGTACTTC	CASSRGTGSYEQYF
TRBV7-9	.	TRBJ2-1	TRBD2	TGTGCCAGCAGCGCGCCGGGACTAGTCAATGAGCAGTTCTTC	CASSAPGLVNEQFF
TRBV11-1	.	TRBJ2-3	TRBD2	TGTGCCAGCAGCGATGAGGGGCGGGGGAGCACAGATACGCAGTATTTT	CASSDEGRGSTDTQYF
TRBV9	once	TRBJ1-1	.	TGTGCCAGCAGCGTAGGAAGTATAGCGGGGGGTGACTACCAAGCTTTCTTT	CASSVGSIAGGDYQAFF
TRBV11-3	.	TRBJ2-7	TRBD2	TGTGCCAGCAGCTTAATAGCGGGGTCCTACGAGCAGTACTTC	CASSLIAGSYEQYF
TRBV6-5	.	TRBJ1-3	.	TGTGCCAGCAGTTACTCCGGGAGAAACTCTGGAAACACCATATATTTT	CASSYSGRNSGNTIYF
TRBV7-8	.	TRBJ1-4	.	TGTGCCAGCAGCTTATCCGGGGGGGGTAATGAAAAACTGTTTTTT	CASSLSGGGNEKLFF
TRBV7-9	.	TRBJ2-7	TRBD1	TGTGCCAGCAGGTCGGCAGGGGGCTACGAGCAGTACTTC	CASRSAGGYEQYF
TRBV28	.	TRBJ2-6	.	TGTGCCGGGGGACACAACTCTGGGGCCAACGTCCTGACTTTC	CAGGHNSGANVLTF
TRBV27	few	TRBJ2-4	TRBD2	TGTGCCAGCAGTGCTCTAGCGGGTGGCGTCGGTGCCAAAAACATTCAGTACTTC	CASSALAGGVGAKNIQYF
TRBV7-9	.	TRBJ2-1	TRBD2	TGTGCCAGCAGCCGCGGGGGACTAGCTGATGAGCAGTTCTTC	CASSRGGLADEQFF
TRBV11-3	few	TRBJ2-2	.	TGTGCCAGCAGCTTTACTTACACCGGGGAGCTGTTTTTT	CASSFTYTGELFF
TRBV7-3	medium-sized	TRBJ2-2	.	TGTGCCAGCAGCTTAAAAGCCGCCTCGTGGACCGGGGAGCTGTTTTTT	CASSLKAASWTGELFF
TRBV19	.	TRBJ1-2	.	TGTGCCAGTACCCCAGGGCAGGCACGGGGCTACACCTTC	CASTPGQARGYTF
TRBV12-3/TRBV12-4	once	TRBJ2-2	.	TGTGCCAGCAGTTCCTTCGTCGGGGAGCTGTTTTTT	CASSSFVGELFF
TRBV2	once	TRBJ2-5	.	TGTGCCAGCAGAAAGACAGAAACACAAGAGACCCAGTACTTC	CASRKTETQETQYF
TRBV25-1	.	TRBJ2-4	.	TGTGCCAGCAGTGAATTTGGAGGAGGCGGCATTCAGTACTTC	CASSEFGGGGIQYF
TRBV30	.	TRBJ2-3	.	TGTGCCTGGAGTACAGGACACCGCACAGATACGCAGTATTTT	CAWSTGHRTDTQYF
TRBV4-2	.	TRBJ2-1	.	TGTGCCAGCAGCCTCCACCCACTAGAATACAATGAGCAGTTCTTC	CASSLHPLEYNEQFF
TRBV30	.	TRBJ1-1	.	TGTGCCTGGAGTATCACAGGGAAGAACACTGAAGCTTTCTTT	CAWSITGKNTEAFF
TRBV5-1	.	TRBJ1-1	.	TGCGCCAGCAGCTTGGGCAGGGTACGATGGGGCACTGAAGCTTTCTTT	CASSLGRVRWGTEAFF
TRBV2	.	TRBJ2-3	TRBD2	TGTGCCAGCAACAGACTAGCGGGAGGGCCCGGCACAGATACGCAGTATTTT	CASNRLAGGPGTDTQYF
TRBV19	few	TRBJ2-6	.	TGTGCCAGTAGTATCTTGGGGAGTGGGGCCAACGTCCTGACTTTC	CASSILGSGANVLTF
TRBV5-1	.	TRBJ1-2	TRBD1	TGCGCCAGCAGCCCAGCGACAGGGGGCTCTGTCTATGGCTACACCTTC	CASSPATGGSVYGYTF
TRBV11-1	.	TRBJ2-5	TRBD1	TGTGCCAGCAGCTTTGCCCGGACAGGCCAAGAGACCCAGTACTTC	CASSFARTGQETQYF
TRBV3-1/TRBV3-2	.	TRBJ1-6	.	TGTGCCAGCAGCCAAGGAGATAATTCACCCCTCCACTTT	CASSQGDNSPLHF
TRBV19	.	TRBJ2-1	TRBD2	TGTGCCAGTAGCCGGACTAGCGGGAGGGAGTATGAGCAGTTCTTC	CASSRTSGREYEQFF
TRBV14	.	TRBJ1-3	.	TGTGCCAGCAGCCAAGACAGGGGAAACACCATATATTTT	CASSQDRGNTIYF
TRBV2	.	TRBJ1-5	TRBD1	TGTGCCAGCAAGGACAGGAACAATCAGCCCCAGCATTTT	CASKDRNNQPQHF
TRBV13	once	TRBJ1-1	.	TGTGCCAGCAGCCCTACTATATACACTGAAGCTTTCTTT	CASSPTIYTEAFF
TRBV13	once	TRBJ2-1	TRBD2	TGTGCCAGCAGCCCACCCCTGGGCGGGAGACGGTACAATGAGCAGTTCTTC	CASSPPLGGRRYNEQFF
TRBV5-1	few	TRBJ2-7	TRBD2	TGCGCCAGCAGCTTGGCAGGACTAGCGGAGGGCTACGAGCAGTACTTC	CASSLAGLAEGYEQYF
TRBV11-1	.	TRBJ2-1	.	TGTGCCAGCTCGAGGGGGGGGCGCGGGTACAATGAGCAGTTCTTC	CASSRGGRGYNEQFF
TRBV19	.	TRBJ2-4	.	TGTGCCAGTAATCGGGACACCCAAGAGCACATTCAGTACTTC	CASNRDTQEHIQYF
TRBV10-3	.	TRBJ1-3	.	TGTGCCATCAGTGTTCCCGACAGAGCCTCTCCTGGAAACACCATATATTTT	CAISVPDRASPGNTIYF
TRBV9	.	TRBJ2-1	.	TGTGCCAGCAGCGTAGGCGTGGCGGCCACAAATGAGCAGTTCTTC	CASSVGVAATNEQFF
TRBV7-8	.	TRBJ1-4	.	TGTGCCAGCAGCTCACGGACCCCTAGGAGGGAAAAACTGTTTTTT	CASSSRTPRREKLFF
TRBV5-1	once	TRBJ1-3	TRBD1	TGCGCCAGCAGCGCCAGACAGGGTGTGAACCGAGACTCTGGAAACACCATATATTTT	CASSARQGVNRDSGNTIYF
TRBV5-4	.	TRBJ1-2	TRBD1	TGTGCCAGCAGCTTACAGGGGGCTGTCTATGGCTACACCTTC	CASSLQGAVYGYTF
TRBV24-1	.	TRBJ1-6	.	TGTGCCACCAGTGATCATACGACGGGTTCACCCCTCCACTTT	CATSDHTTGSPLHF
TRBV30	once	TRBJ2-3	.	TGTGCCTGGAGTGCCCAGGGGGATACGCAGTATTTT	CAWSAQGDTQYF
TRBV6-1	.	TRBJ1-6	.	TGTGCCAGCAGTGAAAATCAGGGTTTTAATTCACCCCTCCACTTT	CASSENQGFNSPLHF
TRBV11-2	.	TRBJ1-1	.	TGTGCCAGCAGCTTGGGCGTGCGCGTTGAAGCTTTCTTT	CASSLGVRVEAFF
TRBV5-1	.	TRBJ1-2	.	TGCGCCAGCAGATATGAGGATGGCTACACCTTC	CASRYEDGYTF
TRBV6-5	.	TRBJ2-1	TRBD2	TGTGCCAGCAGTTACAATCCTAGCGGGAGGGCCAATGAGCAGTTCTTC	CASSYNPSGRANEQFF
TRBV15	.	TRBJ1-4	TRBD1	TGTGCCACCAGCAGAACGAGGACAGGGGGCGAAAAACTGTTTTTT	CATSRTRTGGEKLFF
TRBV18	.	TRBJ1-2	.	TGTGCCAGCTCACCACCGACAGATCGGTATGGCTACACCTTC	CASSPPTDRYGYTF
TRBV6-5	once	TRBJ1-5	.	TGTGCCAGCAGAACAGGGACACGACAGCCCCAGCATTTT	CASRTGTRQPQHF
TRBV6-6	.	TRBJ1-5	.	TGTGCCAGCAGTTTAGACAATCAGCCCCAGCATTTT	CASSLDNQPQHF
TRBV14	.	TRBJ1-4	.	TGTGCCAGCAGGATTTCGGGAAGTAAGGAAAAACTGTTTTTT	CASRISGSKEKLFF
TRBV3-1/TRBV3-2	.	TRBJ1-5	.	TGTGCCAGCAGCCAAGCCACCGGGACACAAAATCAGCCCCAGCATTTT	CASSQATGTQNQPQHF
TRBV28	.	TRBJ2-3	.	TGTGCCAGCCAGAGCGGAGGCACCACAGATACGCAGTATTTT	CASQSGGTTDTQYF
TRBV15	.	TRBJ1-1	.	TGTGCCACCAGCCTAAACAGGGATCGGAACACTGAAGCTTTCTTT	CATSLNRDRNTEAFF
TRBV29-1	once	TRBJ1-1	.	TGCAGCGTTGGGACTGTGAACACTGAAGCTTTCTTT	CSVGTVNTEAFF
TRBV10-1	.	TRBJ2-1	.	TGCGCCAGCAGTGAGCAAACAGGCCTTTACAATGAGCAGTTCTTC	CASSEQTGLYNEQFF
TRBV5-8	.	TRBJ1-1	TRBD1	TGTGCCAGCAGCCCGGGACAGGGGAGGAACACTGAAGCTTTCTTT	CASSPGQGRNTEAFF
TRBV11-3	.	TRBJ1-6	.	TGTGCCAGCAGCTTAGGGCAGGGTTATTCACCCCTCCACTTT	CASSLGQGYSPLHF
TRBV5-8	.	TRBJ2-1	TRBD2	TGTGCCAGCAGCTTGCTTTTTATCTCGGGGGGACCCAACAATGAGCAGTTCTTC	CASSLLFISGGPNNEQFF
TRBV7-3	.	TRBJ2-4	.	TGTGCCAGCAGCTTAGGGGCCCAAAACATTCAGTACTTC	CASSLGAQNIQYF